One sample yielded the 29 T cell receptor beta chains listed below, sequenced in a study of graft-versus-host responses after intestinal transplantation. TCRdb keeps only in-frame clones here, not all; method: immunoSEQ multiplex PCR. The profile shows about 94,000 clones, more than 85% of them singletons. For these TCRs, the target antigens are not known. The starting material was unstimulated CD8+ T cells sorted from spleen or lymph node cells, obtained before intestinal transplant. The receptors shown here come from a human donor who received an intestinal transplant.

The chain is built from TRBV28 and TRBJ2-7; 9 positions match TRBD2. J lost 3 bases, V lost 9 bases, and 6 bases had no gene match. CDR1 is MDHEN, CDR2 SYDVKM, per germline. The length of the CDR3 is 13 residues. CDR3 in amino acids: CASLGLADYEQYF. The CDR3 nucleotides are TGTGCCAGTCTGGGACTAGCTGACTACGAGCAGTACTTC.

This clone is a singleton in its sample. The chain links TRBV7-9 to TRBJ1-4; D unresolved. The CDR3 sequence is 14 residues long. Germline V lookup: CDR1 SEHNR, CDR2 FQNEAQ (reference sequence). Deletions cut 2 bases from V and 7 bases from J, with 11 bases between. The CDR3 spells CASSLSAGGEKLFF. CDR3 DNA sequence: TGTGCCAGCAGCTTATCGGCCGGCGGTGAAAAACTGTTTTTT. The full variable domain, in which reference TRBV7-9 and TRBJ1-4 provide the parts outside the CDR3, is DTGVSQNPRHKITKRGQNVTFRCDPISEHNRLYWYRQTLGQGPEFLTYFQNEAQLEKSRLLSDRFSAERPKGSFSTLEIQRTEQGDSAMYLCASSLSAGGEKLFFGSGTQLSVL.

The chain recombines TRBV19 with TRBJ2-7, with 7 bases identical to TRBD1. The junction had 9 bases not matched to a gene; V was cut back by 4 bases and J by 3 bases. Germline CDR1 LNHDA, CDR2 SQIVND (reference sequence). This CDR3 contains 15 residues. This CDR3 reads CASSTTGAADYEQYF. The CDR3, as DNA: TGTGCCAGTAGTACTACAGGGGCCGCCGACTACGAGCAGTACTTC.

CDR3 amino acids: CASSPSLKHGELFF. Written as DNA, the CDR3 is TGTGCCAGCAGCCCCTCCTTAAAACACGGGGAGCTGTTTTTT. This rearrangement joins TRBV28 to TRBJ2-2; unclear D gene. Trimming removed 6 bases at V and 7 bases at J, with 15 bases between. The CDR3 has 14 residues. CDR1 and CDR2 from the germline V gene are MDHEN and SYDVKM.

The chain recombines TRBV6-5 with TRBJ2-7; perhaps TRBD2 as D (5 bases). Trimming took 9 bases from V and 2 from J, leaving 11 bases between them. The CDR3 spans 12 residues. Germline V gene data show CDR1 as MNHEY and CDR2 as SVGAGI. The CDR3 sequence: CASQLGAYEQYF. Written as DNA, the CDR3 is TGTGCCAGTCAACTGGGAGCCTACGAGCAGTACTTC.

The chain combines TRBV5-6 with TRBJ1-1, with D uncertain. The CDR3 runs to 13 residues. V lost 3 bases to trimming and J lost 4 bases, with 10 bases between them. Germline V CDR1 and CDR2: SGHDT, YYEEEE. The CDR3 region is CASSSRERTEAFF. The CDR3 DNA follows: TGTGCCAGCAGCTCCCGGGAACGCACTGAAGCTTTCTTT.

This clone was seen a few times. The rearrangement uses TRBV5-6 and TRBJ1-6; D remains unclear. Per the germline V gene, CDR1 is SGHDT and CDR2 is YYEEEE. The CDR3 sequence is 16 residues long. Trimming took 1 base from V and 6 from J, leaving 14 bases between them. CDR3 residues: CASSLKPFISNSPLHF. Here the CDR3 DNA reads TGTGCCAGCAGCTTGAAGCCCTTTATTTCTAATTCACCCCTCCACTTT.

The chain combines TRBV4-1 with TRBJ2-1; the D gene is possibly TRBD2 (7 bases). Germline CDR1 MGHRA, CDR2 YSYEKL. V shed 3 bases and J shed 7 bases, with 13 bases lying between them. This CDR3 spans 14 amino acids. CDR3 sequence (DNA): TGCGCCAGCAGCCATAGGGGGGGCCATAATGAGCAGTTCTTC. The encoded protein is CASSHRGGHNEQFF.

V usage is TRBV19 and J usage is TRBJ1-1; D possibly corresponds to TRBD1 (5 bases). V lost 3 bases and J 4 bases, leaving 9 bases between the germline ends. This CDR3 region has 13 residues. The V gene's germline CDR1 is LNHDA and CDR2 SQIVND (reference sequence). The DNA for the CDR3 is TGTGCCAGTAGTATGGCGGGGGGCACTGAAGCTTTCTTT. Protein product: CASSMAGGTEAFF.

This clone appeared once. The chain employs TRBV7-9 and TRBJ2-4; 8 positions agree with TRBD2. The CDR3 consists of 16 residues. From germline, CDR1 is SEHNR and CDR2 FQNEAQ (reference sequence). V lost 2 bases and J lost 4; bases outside the gene matches: 7. The CDR3 is CASSLSGTSRKNIQYF. The DNA for the CDR3 is TGTGCCAGCAGCTTATCCGGGACTAGTAGGAAAAACATTCAGTACTTC.

The chain combines TRBV4-3 with TRBJ2-3; D is undetermined. V was shortened by 3 bases and J by 0 bases, with 10 bases between the two germline ends. Per the germline V gene, CDR1 is LGHNA and CDR2 is YSLEER. The CDR3 loop spans 15 amino acids. CDR3 DNA: TGCGCCAGCAGCCACAGGTCGTGGAGCACAGATACGCAGTATTTT. It codes for CASSHRSWSTDTQYF.

This chain joins TRBV5-8 and TRBJ1-2, with 10 bases identical to TRBD1. J gave up 2 bases and V 4 bases, and 8 bases lay outside the gene matches. From germline, CDR1 is SGHTS and CDR2 YDEGEE. The CDR3 covers 16 residues. CDR3 bases: TGTGCCAGCAGCCCGACAGGGGGCGAGAGAAACTATGGCTACACCTTC. Amino acid sequence: CASSPTGGERNYGYTF.

The rearrangement joins TRBV6-6 to TRBJ2-5; D is uncertain. The J call may be faulty, since TRBJ2-7 better matches the DNA end. This CDR3 spans 15 amino acids. The germline gives CDR1 MNHNY, CDR2 SVGAGI (reference sequence). This CDR3 is CASSYSQASSYEQYF. The CDR3 DNA follows: TGTGCCAGCAGTTACTCGCAGGCCAGCTCCTACGAGCAGTACTTC.

The V call is TRBV28, the J call TRBJ2-1, with 12 bases lining up with TRBD2. Germline V gives CDR1 MDHEN, CDR2 SYDVKM. The CDR3 is made up of 19 amino acids. J gave up 7 bases and V 6 bases, and 19 bases lay outside the gene matches. CDR3 DNA: TGTGCCAGCAGCTTTAGGGGGTTAACGACTAGCGGGAGTTCAAATGAGCAGTTCTTC. Translated: CASSFRGLTTSGSSNEQFF.

This clone was detected only once. The CDR3 DNA follows: TGTGCCAGCAGACTACAGGGATCTGGGGCCAACGTCCTGACTTTC. Translated: CASRLQGSGANVLTF. This chain connects TRBV2 to TRBJ2-6; D possibly corresponds to TRBD1 (6 bases). The CDR3 is made up of 15 amino acids. Germline V gene data show CDR1 as SNHLY and CDR2 as FYNNEI. V gave up 6 bases and J gave up 1 base, with 10 bases separating them. The complete variable domain, with remaining parts taken from reference TRBV2 and TRBJ2-6, reads EPEVTQTPSHQVTQMGQEVILRCVPISNHLYFYWYRQILGQKVEFLVSFYNNEISEKSEIFDDQFSVERPDGSNFTLKIRSTKLEDSAMYFCASRLQGSGANVLTFGAGSRLTVL.

Only one count was recorded for this clone. The V and J genes are TRBV9 and TRBJ2-1, with D possibly TRBD2 on 6 matching bases. V was pared by 2 bases and J by 0 bases, with 9 bases between. The V gene's germline CDR1 is SGDLS and CDR2 YYNGEE. The CDR3 is made up of 15 amino acids. CDR3 protein: CASSVSGVSYNEQFF. CDR3 bases: TGTGCCAGCAGCGTTAGCGGCGTCTCCTACAATGAGCAGTTCTTC.

This chain connects TRBV29-1 to TRBJ2-3; 12 bases are shared with TRBD2. The CDR3 is made up of 14 amino acids. The V and J ends lost 6 bases and 4 bases, in that order; junction bases with no gene match: 5. Germline CDR1 SQVTM, CDR2 ANQGSEA. CDR3: CSVLGTSGPDTQYF. CDR3 sequence (DNA): TGCAGCGTCTTGGGGACTAGCGGGCCAGATACGCAGTATTTT.

The J gene is TRBJ2-7, the V gene TRBV15; 9 positions agree with TRBD2. Trimming took 1 base from V and 2 from J; bases not matched to a gene: 0. Germline CDR1 LNHNV, CDR2 YYDKDF (reference sequence). This CDR3 comprises 14 residues. The CDR3 region is CATSRGTSAYEQYF. CDR3 nucleotide sequence: TGTGCCACCAGCAGAGGGACTAGCGCCTACGAGCAGTACTTC.

This chain links TRBV10-3 with TRBJ2-7; possibly TRBD1 for D (5 bases). Germline V gene sequence: CDR1 ENHRY, CDR2 SYGVKD. V was trimmed by 3 bases and J by 3 bases, leaving 12 bases between them. CDR3 length: 14 amino acids. CDR3 bases: TGTGCCATCAGTGATGCAGGGCAGGTCTACGAGCAGTACTTC. This gives the protein CAISDAGQVYEQYF.

This clone is a singleton in its sample. The V call is TRBV5-1, the J call TRBJ1-1; weak D call: TRBD1 (6 bases). Germline values: CDR1 SGHRS, CDR2 YFSETQ. Trimming took off 1 base at V and 1 base at J, with 14 bases between the two ends. The CDR3 has 16 amino acids. The CDR3 protein is CASSLRRAGENTEAFF. Written as DNA, the CDR3 is TGCGCCAGCAGCTTGAGGCGGGCAGGGGAGAACACTGAAGCTTTCTTT.

The V gene is TRBV27, the J gene TRBJ2-7; 9 bases are shared with TRBD1. The CDR3 runs to 18 residues. In germline, CDR1 is MNHEY, CDR2 SMNVEV (reference sequence). V trimming: 2 bases; J trimming: 6 bases; junction bases outside the gene matches: 17. For the CDR3, the DNA is TGTGCCAGCAGTTTAGCGGGACAGGGCCCCACCCGCCTAGGCGAGCAGTACTTC. Residues: CASSLAGQGPTRLGEQYF.

The CDR3 sequence is CASSEYIARAREETQYF. CDR3 DNA: TGTGCCAGCAGTGAATATATTGCCAGGGCTAGAGAAGAGACCCAGTACTTC. The chain has TRBV25-1 and TRBJ2-5; TRBD1 is a possible D gene (5 bases). Germline-derived CDR1 and CDR2 are MGHDK and SYGVNS. Trimming stripped 0 bases from V and 3 bases from J, with 17 bases between. This CDR3 has 17 amino acids.

V is TRBV9 and J is TRBJ2-7; 7 positions agree with TRBD2. CDR1 is SGDLS, CDR2 YYNGEE, per germline. V gave up 4 bases and J gave up 0 bases; unmatched junction bases: 10. The CDR3 is 16 residues long. The CDR3 spells CASSRSTGGSSYEQYF. In nucleotides, the CDR3 is TGTGCCAGCAGCCGTTCTACGGGAGGCAGCTCCTACGAGCAGTACTTC.

This chain joins TRBV5-6 and TRBJ2-1; 9 bases fit TRBD2. CDR1 and CDR2 (germline): SGHDT, YYEEEE. The CDR3 totals 15 residues. V lost 4 bases and J lost 3; bases outside the gene matches: 5. CDR3 in amino acids: CASSPRLADYNEQFF. In DNA form, the CDR3 reads TGTGCCAGCAGCCCGCGACTAGCGGACTACAATGAGCAGTTCTTC.

The chain has TRBV7-9 and TRBJ2-7; D is perhaps TRBD2 (7 bases). Trimming shortened V by 0 bases and J by 0 bases, and 12 bases separated the two germline ends. Looked up from germline, CDR1 is SEHNR and CDR2 is FQNEAQ (reference sequence). This CDR3 spans 16 amino acids. CDR3 protein: CASSLAGGLDSYEQYF. The CDR3 DNA sequence: TGTGCCAGCAGCTTAGCCGGGGGGCTAGACTCCTACGAGCAGTACTTC.

The chain couples TRBV6-5 to TRBJ2-3, with a possible D match to TRBD1 (6 bases). Germline CDR1 and CDR2: MNHEY and SVGAGI. V shed 8 bases and J shed 0 bases, with 9 bases lying between them. There are 13 residues in the CDR3. The CDR3 here is CASQDRSTDTQYF. CDR3 bases: TGTGCCAGCCAGGACAGAAGCACAGATACGCAGTATTTT.

This chain uses TRBV27 with TRBJ2-3, with D perhaps matching TRBD2 (6 bases). Trimming took off 0 bases at V and 2 bases at J, with 12 bases between the two ends. From germline, CDR1 is MNHEY and CDR2 SMNVEV (reference sequence). The CDR3 contains 16 residues. The CDR3, as DNA: TGTGCCAGCAGTTTATCCCAGGAGGGACTCACAGATACGCAGTATTTT. This codes for CASSLSQEGLTDTQYF.

V gene TRBV5-4 combines with J gene TRBJ2-3; 7 nucleotides agree with TRBD1. CDR1 is SGHNT, CDR2 YYREEE, per germline (reference sequence). Trimming cost V 0 bases and J 2 bases; bases outside gene matches: 15. There are 19 residues in the CDR3. In DNA, the CDR3 is TGTGCCAGCAGCTTGGAAGGACACAGGGGCTACCTATACACAGATACGCAGTATTTT. This gives the protein CASSLEGHRGYLYTDTQYF. Looking up the rest from reference TRBV5-4 and TRBJ2-3 gives the full variable domain: ETGVTQSPTHLIKTRGQQVTLRCSSQSGHNTVSWYQQALGQGPQFIFQYYREEENGRGNFPPRFSGLQFPNYSSELNVNALELDDSALYLCASSLEGHRGYLYTDTQYFGPGTRLTVL.

The rearrangement links TRBV7-9 to TRBJ2-2; unclear D gene. The ends were cut back, 4 bases at V and 1 base at J, with 4 bases in the middle. This CDR3 is built from 13 residues. Germline V gene data show CDR1 as SEHNR and CDR2 as FQNEAQ (reference sequence). CDR3 sequence reads: CASSSLNTGELFF. CDR3 nucleotides: TGTGCCAGCAGCTCCTTGAACACCGGGGAGCTGTTTTTT.